This T cell receptor (beta chain) was found in a study of shared clonotypes between healthy human individuals. Study details: Per donor, CD8 memory used one plate, CD8 naive used two, CD4 memory used three and CD4 naive used three. Points from the study as a whole: Depth of sequencing was expected to influence donor clonotype sharing. Relative to their counterparts shared across all four donors, non-shared clonotypes exhibited diminished generation probabilities.

Source study methods: Filtering differed because ImmunoSEQ produced junction-only sequences that carried no quality scores. The data were produced by immunoSEQ multiplex PCR, yet TCRdb's version contains in-frame clones alone and is incomplete. D and trimming were read from the DNA, whereas the V and J calls and clone size are those reported in that table. The sample includes about a million clones, about three quarters of them seen just once. Notes on this clone: What it binds is not known.

Germline V gene lookup returns CDR1 GTSNPN and CDR2 SVGIG (reference sequence). CDR3 length equals 15 residues. The V gene lost 0 bases and the J gene lost 3 bases, with 12 bases spanning the gap. Source material: memory CD4+ T cells sorted from blood. Subset of the sample: CD45RA-negative fraction. The chain is built from TRBV30 and TRBJ2-4; possibly TRBD1 or TRBD2 for D (5 bases each). This sequence originates from a man between 18 and 29 years old in good health. For the CDR3, the DNA is TGTGCCTGGAGTGTTCGGGGCGGCTTCAAAAACATTCAGTACTTC. This sequence encodes CAWSVRGGFKNIQYF.